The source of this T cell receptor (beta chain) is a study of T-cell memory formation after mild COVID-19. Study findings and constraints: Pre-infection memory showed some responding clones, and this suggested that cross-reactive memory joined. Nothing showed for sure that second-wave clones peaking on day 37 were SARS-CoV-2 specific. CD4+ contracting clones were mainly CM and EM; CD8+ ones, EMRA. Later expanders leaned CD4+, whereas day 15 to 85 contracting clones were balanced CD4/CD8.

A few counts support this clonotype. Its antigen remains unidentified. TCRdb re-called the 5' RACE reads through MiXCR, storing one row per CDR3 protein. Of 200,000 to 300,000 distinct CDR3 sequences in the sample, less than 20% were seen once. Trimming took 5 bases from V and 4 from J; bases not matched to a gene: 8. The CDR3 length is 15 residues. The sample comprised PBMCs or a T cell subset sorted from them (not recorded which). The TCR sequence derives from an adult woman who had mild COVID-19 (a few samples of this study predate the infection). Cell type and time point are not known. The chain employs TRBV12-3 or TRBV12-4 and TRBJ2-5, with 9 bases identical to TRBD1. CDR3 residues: CASSPQGQGRETQYF. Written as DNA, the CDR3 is TGTGCCAGCAGTCCCCAGGGACAGGGTCGAGAGACCCAGTACTTC.